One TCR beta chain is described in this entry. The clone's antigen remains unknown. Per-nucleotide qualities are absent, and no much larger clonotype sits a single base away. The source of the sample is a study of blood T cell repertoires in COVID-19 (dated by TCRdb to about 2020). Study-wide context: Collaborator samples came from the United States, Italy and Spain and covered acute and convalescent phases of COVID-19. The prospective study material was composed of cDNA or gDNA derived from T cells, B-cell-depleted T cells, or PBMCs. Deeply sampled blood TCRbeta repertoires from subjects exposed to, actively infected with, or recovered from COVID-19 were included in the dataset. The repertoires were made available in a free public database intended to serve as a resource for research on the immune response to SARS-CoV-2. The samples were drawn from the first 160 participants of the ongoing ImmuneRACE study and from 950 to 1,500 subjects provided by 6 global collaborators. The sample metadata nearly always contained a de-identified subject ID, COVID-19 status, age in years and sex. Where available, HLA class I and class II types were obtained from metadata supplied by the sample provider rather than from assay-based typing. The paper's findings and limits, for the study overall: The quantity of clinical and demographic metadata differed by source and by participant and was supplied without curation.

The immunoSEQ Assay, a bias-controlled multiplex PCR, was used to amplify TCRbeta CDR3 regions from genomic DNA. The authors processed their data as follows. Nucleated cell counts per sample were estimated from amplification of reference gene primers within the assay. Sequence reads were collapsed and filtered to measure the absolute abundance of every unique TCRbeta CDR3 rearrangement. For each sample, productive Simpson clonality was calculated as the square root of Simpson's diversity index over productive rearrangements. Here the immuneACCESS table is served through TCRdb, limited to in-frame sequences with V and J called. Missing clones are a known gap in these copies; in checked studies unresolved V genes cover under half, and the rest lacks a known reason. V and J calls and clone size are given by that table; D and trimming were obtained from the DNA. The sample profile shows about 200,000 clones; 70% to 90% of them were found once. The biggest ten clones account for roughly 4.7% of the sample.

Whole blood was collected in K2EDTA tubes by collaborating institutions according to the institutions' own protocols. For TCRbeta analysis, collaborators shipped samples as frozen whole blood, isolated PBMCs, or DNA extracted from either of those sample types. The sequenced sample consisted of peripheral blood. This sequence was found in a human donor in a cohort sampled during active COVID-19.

Read as DNA, the sequence is TGTGCCAGCAGCCAAGATTCCAGGGGGAACAATGAGCAGTTCTTC. Translated, it reads CASSQDSRGNNEQFF. The chain employs TRBV3-1 (or the pseudogene TRBV3-2) and TRBJ2-1, with 7 bases matching TRBD1. The germline V end is reduced by 0 bases and the J end by 5 bases; junction bases left unmatched: 4. Via the germline V gene (reference sequence), CDR1 is LGHDT and CDR2 YNNKEL. The CDR3 holds 15 amino acids from the cysteine to the phenylalanine. Kept here is only the CDR3 DNA, which spans 45 bases and is read in frame from base 1.